This passage covers 30 T cell receptor beta chains from one sample sequenced in a study of blood T cell repertoires in COVID-19. Produced via immunoSEQ multiplex PCR; TCRdb's table is partial and in-frame only. The sample consists of some 220,000 clones, approximately 80% of them appearing once. Sequencing was done on a sample of peripheral blood. The receptors here all came from a man between 50 and 59 years old with active or convalescent COVID-19.

The chain employs TRBV7-9 and TRBJ2-7, with D unresolved. Germline CDR1 and CDR2: SEHNR and FQNEAQ (reference sequence). The length of the CDR3 is 13 residues. Trimming pared 5 bases from V and 0 bases from J, leaving 8 bases between. CDR3 loop: CASSPPSSYEQYF. CDR3 nucleotides: TGTGCCAGCAGCCCCCCCAGCTCCTACGAGCAGTACTTC.

A word on this clone: One end of the junction does not line up with germline, which may come from a read error. The genes are TRBV19 and TRBJ1-1; D gene uncertain. From germline, CDR1 is LNHDA and CDR2 SQIVND (reference sequence). The CDR3 contains 15 residues. The CDR3: CASSDYRQGNIEAFF. The CDR3 DNA is TGTGCCAGTAGTGACTACCGACAAGGCAACATTGAAGCTTTCTTT.

This sequence joins TRBV30 and TRBJ1-4; a weak D match, TRBD1 (5 bases). The V gene lost 0 bases and the J gene lost 8 bases, with 16 bases spanning the gap. Germline CDR1 GTSNPN, CDR2 SVGIG (reference sequence). The CDR3 consists of 15 residues. This CDR3 is CAWSVRAGSVEKLFF. The CDR3 bases are TGTGCCTGGAGTGTAAGGGCAGGGTCTGTCGAAAAACTGTTTTTT.

The chain employs TRBV5-1 and TRBJ2-1; TRBD1 aligns across 8 bases. The germline gives CDR1 SGHRS, CDR2 YFSETQ. The CDR3 is made up of 16 amino acids. V dropped 0 bases and J dropped 2; count of bases not matched to a gene: 4. The CDR3 loop is CASSLVGTGTYNEQFF. Written as DNA, the CDR3 is TGCGCCAGCAGCTTGGTAGGGACAGGAACCTACAATGAGCAGTTCTTC.

The chain has TRBV5-1 and TRBJ1-6, with D perhaps matching TRBD1 (5 bases). Germline V gene data show CDR1 as SGHRS and CDR2 as YFSETQ. This CDR3 contains 15 residues. V gave up 7 bases and J gave up 4 bases, with 15 bases separating them. CDR3 sequence: CASGDSGLYNSPLHF. The CDR3 nucleotides read TGCGCCAGCGGAGATTCGGGACTATATAATTCACCCCTCCACTTT.

The chain is built from TRBV2 and TRBJ2-1; 10 nucleotides line up with TRBD2. Germline V gives CDR1 SNHLY, CDR2 FYNNEI. The CDR3 spans 16 residues. V was clipped by 0 bases and J by 9 bases; unmatched bases: 8. The CDR3 loop is CASSEAQRGGLGEQFF. The CDR3 DNA follows: TGTGCCAGCAGTGAAGCCCAGCGGGGGGGCCTGGGTGAGCAGTTCTTC.

This chain joins TRBV7-9 and TRBJ1-1; a weak D match, TRBD1 (6 bases). Germline values: CDR1 SEHNR, CDR2 FQNEAQ (reference sequence). The V end was cut by 5 bases, the J end by 2 bases, with 9 bases between. The CDR3 runs to 13 residues. The CDR3 nucleotides read TGTGCCAGCAGCGAACAGGGAAACACTGAAGCTTTCTTT. Its protein product is CASSEQGNTEAFF. The complete variable domain, with remaining parts taken from reference TRBV7-9 and TRBJ1-1, reads DTGVSQNPRHKITKRGQNVTFRCDPISEHNRLYWYRQTLGQGPEFLTYFQNEAQLEKSRLLSDRFSAERPKGSFSTLEIQRTEQGDSAMYLCASSEQGNTEAFFGQGTRLTVV.

The chain is built from TRBV7-3 and TRBJ2-6; no clear D gene. The CDR3 contains 17 residues. V was trimmed by 1 base and J by 3 bases, leaving 13 bases between them. Germline V gene sequence: CDR1 SGHTA, CDR2 FQGTGA. CDR3 nucleotide sequence: TGTGCCAGCAGCTTAAAGAGCCCATCTGGTGGGGCCAACGTCCTGACTTTC. Amino acids: CASSLKSPSGGANVLTF. The full variable domain, with the rest looked up from reference TRBV7-3 and TRBJ2-6, is GAGVSQTPSNKVTEKGKYVELRCDPISGHTALYWYRQSLGQGPEFLIYFQGTGAADDSGLPNDRFFAVRPEGSVSTLKIQRTERGDSAVYLCASSLKSPSGGANVLTFGAGSRLTVL.

Notes on this clone: The germline gene is not matched at one end of the junction; a read error may be the cause. This sequence joins TRBV7-7 and TRBJ1-1, with TRBD1 matching over 8 bases. In germline, CDR1 is SSHAT, CDR2 FNYEAQ (reference sequence). The CDR3 has 17 amino acids. The CDR3 DNA reads as TGTGCTAGCAGCCCCCGACAGGGGCATGGTTGGAACACTGAAGCTTTCTTT. Its translation is CASSPRQGHGWNTEAFF.

The V call is TRBV29-1, the J call TRBJ2-5; D is possibly TRBD1 (6 bases). The V end lost 6 bases, the J end lost 3 bases, and 11 bases lay between the germline ends. This CDR3 has 12 residues. CDR1 is SQVTM and CDR2 is ANQGSEA in the germline V gene. The CDR3 sequence: CSVGQSKETQYF. As DNA, the CDR3 is TGCAGCGTCGGACAGAGTAAAGAGACCCAGTACTTC.

The chain carries TRBV10-3 and TRBJ2-7; 7 positions match TRBD1. CDR3 length: 14 residues. Germline V CDR1 and CDR2: ENHRY, SYGVKD. V lost 4 bases and J lost 1; bases outside the gene matches: 4. The CDR3 here is CAISAAGGSYEQYF. In DNA, the CDR3 is TGTGCCATCAGTGCCGCAGGGGGATCCTACGAGCAGTACTTC.

The chain is built from TRBV2 and TRBJ1-6; D gene ambiguous. The germline V gene encodes CDR1 SNHLY and CDR2 FYNNEI. Trimming shortened V by 1 base and J by 8 bases, and 9 bases separated the two germline ends. The CDR3 has 14 amino acids. The CDR3 sequence is CASSEELIYSPLHF. The CDR3 coding sequence is TGTGCCAGCAGTGAAGAACTGATCTATTCACCCCTCCACTTT. Based on the CDR3 plus reference TRBV2 and TRBJ1-6, the full variable domain is EPEVTQTPSHQVTQMGQEVILRCVPISNHLYFYWYRQILGQKVEFLVSFYNNEISEKSEIFDDQFSVERPDGSNFTLKIRSTKLEDSAMYFCASSEELIYSPLHFGNGTRLTVT.

The chain couples TRBV5-4 to TRBJ2-5; D remains unclear. V was clipped by 4 bases and J by 2 bases, with 18 bases between them. The CDR3 has 16 amino acids. The germline CDR1 and CDR2 sequences are SGHNT and YYREEE (reference sequence). The CDR3 spells CASSQEDKQLQETQYF. The DNA of the CDR3 is TGTGCCAGCAGCCAAGAAGACAAGCAATTACAAGAGACCCAGTACTTC.

The rearrangement uses TRBV11-1 and TRBJ1-6; no clear D. The germline V gene has CDR1 SGHAT and CDR2 FQDESV (reference sequence). The CDR3 consists of 14 residues. V shed 2 bases and J shed 9 bases, with 11 bases lying between them. The DNA of the CDR3 is TGTGCCAGCAGCTTATGGCCAGGTCCTTCACCCCTCCACTTT. It is translated as CASSLWPGPSPLHF.

The rearrangement links TRBV6-2 or TRBV6-3 to TRBJ1-2, with 11 bases identical to TRBD1. Germline trimming cut 6 bases from V and 4 bases from J; bases unmatched to any gene: 7. The CDR3 runs to 15 residues. CDR1 and CDR2 (germline): MNHEY, SVGEGT. The chain's CDR3 is CASSQGQGDVYGYTF. The CDR3 DNA sequence: TGTGCCAGCAGCCAGGGACAGGGGGACGTCTATGGCTACACCTTC.

In its sample, this clone was seen once. The gene calls are TRBV4-2 and TRBJ1-2, with TRBD1 matching over 10 bases. After removal of 4 bases from V and 0 bases from J, the junction contained 11 bases not matched to a gene. The CDR3 has 18 amino acids. Germline V lookup: CDR1 LGHNA, CDR2 YNFKEQ. CDR3 residues: CASSLHGGQGKANYGYTF. CDR3 in DNA: TGTGCCAGCAGCCTCCATGGGGGACAGGGGAAAGCTAACTATGGCTACACCTTC.

This chain links TRBV27 with TRBJ2-5; 12 bases agree with TRBD2. This CDR3 is 15 amino acids long. Germline V gene sequence: CDR1 MNHEY, CDR2 SMNVEV (reference sequence). The ends lost 7 bases at V and 1 base at J; junction bases unmatched: 4. The CDR3 loop is CASTPSGRVQETQYF. The DNA for the CDR3 is TGTGCCAGCACTCCTAGCGGGAGGGTCCAAGAGACCCAGTACTTC.

The CDR3 bases are TGTGCCACCGGGGAGGTAGCGGCGGATACGCAGTATTTT. Protein sequence: CATGEVAADTQYF. The rearrangement uses TRBV19 and TRBJ2-3, with a tentative D call TRBD2 (6 bases). The CDR3 sequence is 13 residues long. V was clipped by 10 bases and J by 6 bases, with 17 bases between them. CDR1 and CDR2 (germline): LNHDA, SQIVND (reference sequence).

CDR3 loop: CASSPTGPTDQPQHF. For the CDR3, the DNA is TGTGCCAGCTCACCAACAGGGCCGACCGATCAGCCCCAGCATTTT. V gene TRBV18 combines with J gene TRBJ1-5, with a weak D call TRBD1 (6 bases). This CDR3 is built from 15 residues. Germline-derived CDR1 and CDR2 are KGHSH and LQKENI. V shed 2 bases and J shed 5 bases, with 13 bases lying between them.

V gene TRBV5-1 combines with J gene TRBJ2-1; TRBD2 matches at 11 bases. Trimming at V came to 4 bases and at J to 13 bases, leaving 7 bases not matched to a gene. Germline V gene lookup returns CDR1 SGHRS and CDR2 YFSETQ. This CDR3 has 13 amino acids. CDR3 sequence reads: CASSLGLAAAQFF. For the CDR3, the DNA is TGCGCCAGCAGCCTGGGACTAGCGGCAGCCCAGTTCTTC.

V gene TRBV5-4 combines with J gene TRBJ1-5; D gene unclear. Germline V gene lookup returns CDR1 SGHNT and CDR2 YYREEE (reference sequence). The CDR3 totals 13 residues. The ends were cut back, 4 bases at V and 12 bases at J, with 17 bases in the middle. The CDR3 DNA reads as TGTGCCAGCAGCCCCTCCATCGGTGAGGTCCAGCATTTT. This gives the protein CASSPSIGEVQHF.

Only one count was recorded for this clone. The J gene is TRBJ2-7, the V gene TRBV28, with 9 bases aligning to TRBD2. Germline-derived CDR1 and CDR2 are MDHEN and SYDVKM. The CDR3 runs 16 residues. Trimming at V came to 6 bases and at J to 4 bases, leaving 13 bases not matched to a gene. CDR3 sequence (DNA): TGTGCCAGCAGGCAAACGCCGGGACTAGCTAAATACGAGCAGTACTTC. Residues: CASRQTPGLAKYEQYF.

The chain has TRBV3-1 (or the pseudogene TRBV3-2) and TRBJ2-7, with a tentative D call TRBD2 (6 bases). The CDR3 sequence is 15 residues long. Per germline, CDR1 LGHDT and CDR2 YNNKEL (reference sequence). The germline V and J ends were trimmed by 3 bases and 0 bases, with 12 bases remaining between them. The CDR3: CASSHLGLSSYEQYF. The CDR3, as DNA: TGTGCCAGCAGCCACCTGGGACTTTCCTCCTACGAGCAGTACTTC.

This clone was seen only a few times. The chain has TRBV4-1 and TRBJ1-5, with D maybe TRBD1 (6 bases). Germline values: CDR1 MGHRA, CDR2 YSYEKL. V was clipped by 1 base and J by 4 bases, with 14 bases between them. The CDR3 runs 16 residues. In nucleotides, the CDR3 is TGCGCCAGCAGCCAAGTGTTCCGGGGGGCGAATCAGCCCCAGCATTTT. Translated: CASSQVFRGANQPQHF.

The chain uses TRBV2 and TRBJ1-5; D remains unclear. V gave up 6 bases and J gave up 2 bases, with 14 bases separating them. CDR3 length: 15 residues. From germline, CDR1 is SNHLY and CDR2 FYNNEI. CDR3 amino acids: CASRVGRHRNQPQHF. The CDR3 DNA sequence: TGTGCCAGCAGGGTAGGGAGGCATCGCAATCAGCCCCAGCATTTT.

The rearrangement links TRBV30 to TRBJ1-4; 7 nucleotides agree with TRBD1. CDR1 is GTSNPN and CDR2 is SVGIG in the germline V gene (reference sequence). V shed 2 bases and J 7 bases; nucleotides not matched to a gene: 4. The CDR3 has 13 residues. The CDR3 DNA reads TGTGCCTGGAGTCTACAGGGGCCTGAAAAACTGTTTTTT. It specifies CAWSLQGPEKLFF.

V usage is TRBV19 and J usage is TRBJ2-3, with 8 bases fitting TRBD2. Germline CDR1 reads LNHDA; CDR2 reads SQIVND (reference sequence). The length of the CDR3 is 15 residues. Trimming removed 6 bases from V and 2 bases from J; junction bases left unmatched: 7. In DNA form, the CDR3 reads TGTGCCAGTAGGGCGGGAGCGGGAGACACAGATACGCAGTATTTT. Residues: CASRAGAGDTDTQYF.

The chain has TRBV2 and TRBJ2-1; 11 nucleotides align to TRBD2. After removal of 8 bases from V and 7 bases from J, the junction contained 7 bases not matched to a gene. Germline-derived CDR1 and CDR2 are SNHLY and FYNNEI. The length of the CDR3 is 14 residues. The CDR3, as DNA: TGTGCCAGCCGTCCGGGACTAGCGGCTAATGAGCAGTTCTTC. The encoded protein is CASRPGLAANEQFF.

The V gene is TRBV9, the J gene TRBJ1-1, with a possible D match to TRBD1 (6 bases). The CDR3 extends over 13 amino acids. V was cut by 3 bases and J by 7 bases, with 13 bases left in between. The germline V gene encodes CDR1 SGDLS and CDR2 YYNGEE. The CDR3 spells CASSAQRGGEAFF. The CDR3 nucleotides are TGTGCCAGCAGCGCACAAAGGGGGGGTGAAGCTTTCTTT.

The chain has TRBV6-2 or TRBV6-3 and TRBJ1-2; TRBD1 matches 8 bases. The CDR3 consists of 15 residues. From germline, CDR1 is MNHEY and CDR2 SVGEGT. The V and J ends lost 2 bases and 2 bases, in that order; junction bases with no gene match: 4. CDR3 region: CASSYADRENYGYTF. DNA of the CDR3: TGTGCCAGCAGTTACGCGGACAGGGAGAACTATGGCTACACCTTC.